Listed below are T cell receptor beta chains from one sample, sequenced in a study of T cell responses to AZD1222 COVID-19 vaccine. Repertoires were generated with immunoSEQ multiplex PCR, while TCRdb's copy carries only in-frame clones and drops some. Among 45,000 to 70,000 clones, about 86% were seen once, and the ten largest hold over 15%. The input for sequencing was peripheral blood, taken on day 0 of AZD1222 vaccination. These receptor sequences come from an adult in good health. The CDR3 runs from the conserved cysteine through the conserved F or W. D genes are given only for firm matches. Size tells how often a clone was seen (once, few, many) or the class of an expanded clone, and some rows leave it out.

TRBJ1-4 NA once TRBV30 TGTGCCTGGAGTACAAACCTGGAGAAACTGTTTTTT CAWSTNLEKLFF
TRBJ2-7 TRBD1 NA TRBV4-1 TGCGCCAGCAGCCAAGGCCGGACAGGGGTCTCCTACGAGCAGTACTTC CASSQGRTGVSYEQYF
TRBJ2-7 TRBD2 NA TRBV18 TGTGCCAGCTCACGGGAAGCGGGGCTCTCCTACGAGCAGTACTTC CASSREAGLSYEQYF
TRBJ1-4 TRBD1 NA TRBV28 TGTGCCAGCAGTTCGTCGACAGGGGCGAATGAAAAACTGTTTTTT CASSSSTGANEKLFF
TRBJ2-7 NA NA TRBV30 TGTGCCTGGAGTGCCCAGAGTGGTGACGAGCAGTACTTC CAWSAQSGDEQYF
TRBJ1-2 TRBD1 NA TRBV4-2 TGTGCCAGCAGCTCGGACAGGGCGTCCTATGGCTACACCTTC CASSSDRASYGYTF
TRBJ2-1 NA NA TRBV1 TGCACCAGCGGAATGACCGGGACTAGCGGGAGGGAAAACCACAATGAGCAGTTCTTC CTSGMTGTSGRENHNEQFF
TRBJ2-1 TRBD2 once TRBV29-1 TGCAGCGTTCGGGTAGCGGGCTACAATGAGCAGTTCTTC CSVRVAGYNEQFF
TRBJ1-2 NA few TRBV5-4 TGTGCCAGCAGCCGGGACACTGACAGGCAATATGGCTACACCTTC CASSRDTDRQYGYTF
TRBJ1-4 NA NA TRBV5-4 TGTGCCAGCAGCTTGGATCGGGGAGGCGAAAAACTGTTTTTT CASSLDRGGEKLFF
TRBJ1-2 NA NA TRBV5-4 TGTGCCAGCAGCTTCGCAGGGGGCTACACCTTC CASSFAGGYTF
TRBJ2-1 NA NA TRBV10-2 TGCGCCAGCAGACCTAGGGGTAGCGCCCACAATGAGCAGTTCTTC CASRPRGSAHNEQFF
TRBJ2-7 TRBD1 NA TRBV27 TGTGCCAGCAGTAACGCGGACAGGGACGAGCAGTACTTC CASSNADRDEQYF
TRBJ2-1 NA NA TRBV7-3 TGTGCCAGCAGCTTGACTGAAACGGAGCAGTTCTTC CASSLTETEQFF
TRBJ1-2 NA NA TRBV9 TGTGCCAGCAGCGTAGGTTTAAGGTCCAACTATGGCTACACCTTC CASSVGLRSNYGYTF
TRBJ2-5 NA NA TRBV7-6 TGTGCCAGCAGCTACTCCGGCGGAGGTTACGAGACCCAGTACTTC CASSYSGGGYETQYF
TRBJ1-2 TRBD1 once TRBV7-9 TGTGCCAGCAGCACACAGGGGGCATTTTATGGCTACACCTTC CASSTQGAFYGYTF
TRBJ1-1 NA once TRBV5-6 TGTGCCAGCAGCCGGCAGACTTACACTGAAGCTTTCTTT CASSRQTYTEAFF
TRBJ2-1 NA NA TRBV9 TGTGCCAGCAGCGATCGGGAGTTTGAGCAGTTCTTC CASSDREFEQFF
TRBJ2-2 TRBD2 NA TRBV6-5 TGTGCCAGCAGTTCTCGCAAAGCGGGAGGCGGGGAGCTGTTTTTT CASSSRKAGGGELFF
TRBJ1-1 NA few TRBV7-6 TGTGCCAGCAGCCAGGGGAACACTGAAGCTTTCTTT CASSQGNTEAFF
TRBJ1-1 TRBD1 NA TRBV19 TGTGCCAGTAGTATACCCCATGGTCGGACAGGCCACACTGAAGCTTTCTTT CASSIPHGRTGHTEAFF
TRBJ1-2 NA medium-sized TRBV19 TGTGCCAGTAGGACTTTTGAAGGACTAGACGGAGGCTACACCTTC CASRTFEGLDGGYTF
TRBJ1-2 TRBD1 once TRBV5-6 TGTGCCAGCAGCTCCGGGACAGGAAGAAGTGGCTACACCTTC CASSSGTGRSGYTF
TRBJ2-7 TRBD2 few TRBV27 TGTGCCAGCAGCCCCGGGACTAGCGGGAACTACGAGCAGTACTTC CASSPGTSGNYEQYF
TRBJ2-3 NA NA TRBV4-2 TGTGCCAGCAGCCAACTAATCCGTGGCCTCGATGACCAGCCATACACAGATACGCAGTATTTT CASSQLIRGLDDQPYTDTQYF
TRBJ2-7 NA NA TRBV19 TGTGCCAGTAAATTTAAGGGGACGAATCTCTACGAGCAGTACTTC CASKFKGTNLYEQYF
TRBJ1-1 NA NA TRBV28 TGTGCCAGCAACAGGCGGGACACTGAAGCTTTCTTT CASNRRDTEAFF
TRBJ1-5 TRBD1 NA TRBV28 TGTGCCAGCAGTTTCCCAGGGACAGGCCACCAGCCCCAGCATTTT CASSFPGTGHQPQHF
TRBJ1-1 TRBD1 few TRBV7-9 TGTGCCAGCAGCCGCGGACAGGGGATGAACACTGAAGCTTTCTTT CASSRGQGMNTEAFF
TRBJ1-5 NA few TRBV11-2 TGTGCCAGCAGCGAACTGGCCAGGGGTGATCAGCCCCAGCATTTT CASSELARGDQPQHF
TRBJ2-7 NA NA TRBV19 TGTGCCAGTAGTAGGGACGGCTACGAGCAGTACTTC CASSRDGYEQYF
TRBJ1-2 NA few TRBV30 TGTGCCTGGAGCTCAGGACACCCCTTGGGTGGCTACACCTTC CAWSSGHPLGGYTF
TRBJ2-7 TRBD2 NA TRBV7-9 TGTGCCAGCAGCTCGTACTTGGGACTAGCAGCCTACGAGCAGTACTTC CASSSYLGLAAYEQYF
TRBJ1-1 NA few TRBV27 TGTGCCAGCAGTTGGGACGGAATGAACACTGAAGCTTTCTTT CASSWDGMNTEAFF
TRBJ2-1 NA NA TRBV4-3 TGCGCCAGCAGCCAAGACTTCCCCTCCTACAATGAGCAGTTCTTC CASSQDFPSYNEQFF
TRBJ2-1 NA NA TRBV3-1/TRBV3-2 TGTGCCAGCAGCCAAGGCCGTGCCAATGAGCAGTTCTTC CASSQGRANEQFF
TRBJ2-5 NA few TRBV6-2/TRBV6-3 TGTGCCAGCAGTTCGGAGCAGACCCAGTACTTC CASSSEQTQYF
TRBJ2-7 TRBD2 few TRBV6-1 TGTGCCAGCAGTGAAGCACTAGCGGGAGCCTACGAGCAGTACTTC CASSEALAGAYEQYF
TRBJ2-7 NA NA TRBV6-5 TGTGCCAGCAGTAAACACAGGGAGGGCGACGAGCAGTACTTC CASSKHREGDEQYF
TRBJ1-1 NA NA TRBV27 TGTGCCAGCTCCCTGCGGTTCCGAGAAGGAGCTTTCTTT CASSLRFREGAFF
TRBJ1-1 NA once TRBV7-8 TGTGCCAGCAGCTTAGGATCAGGGAACACTGAAGCTTTCTTT CASSLGSGNTEAFF
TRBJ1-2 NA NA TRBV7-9 TGTGCCAGCAGCTTAGATGGGCAGAAGAACTATGGCTACACCTTC CASSLDGQKNYGYTF
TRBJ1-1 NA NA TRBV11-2 TGTGCCAGCAGCATAGGTCTGCAGTGGACTGAAGCTTTCTTT CASSIGLQWTEAFF
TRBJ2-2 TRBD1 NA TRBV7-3 TGTGCCAGCAGCCCAGGGGGCGGCCGCACCGGGGAGCTGTTTTTT CASSPGGGRTGELFF